This is a list of T cell receptor beta chains from one sample in a study of blood T cell repertoires in COVID-19. Sequenced by immunoSEQ multiplex PCR; TCRdb stores in-frame clones only, minus some. Among 99,000 or so clones, 85% were seen once, and the ten largest hold roughly 4.2%. The sequencing input was peripheral blood. Receptors were obtained from a man aged 45-65 years with acute or convalescent COVID-19. Both conserved end residues are part of each CDR3. Fields, in order: J gene, V gene, CDR3 protein.

j_call: TRBJ1-5
v_call: TRBV19
cdr3_aa: CASNPDRLNQPQHF

j_call: TRBJ1-2
v_call: TRBV23-1
cdr3_aa: CASSQSESGTGGIDGYTF

j_call: TRBJ2-5
v_call: TRBV7-5
cdr3_aa: CARSLAGGGPQETQYF

j_call: TRBJ1-1
v_call: TRBV19
cdr3_aa: CASSGFRQGREYTEAFF

j_call: TRBJ1-1
v_call: TRBV11-1
cdr3_aa: CASSLGDGQGAQAFF

j_call: TRBJ2-3
v_call: TRBV7-3
cdr3_aa: CASSFTSGRYTDTQYF

j_call: TRBJ2-3
v_call: TRBV5-1
cdr3_aa: CASTTGSGRGKDTQYF

j_call: TRBJ2-5
v_call: TRBV5-1
cdr3_aa: CASSGSGRAGETQYF

j_call: TRBJ2-1
v_call: TRBV3-1/TRBV3-2
cdr3_aa: CASSHLALHNEQFF

j_call: TRBJ2-3
v_call: TRBV7-6
cdr3_aa: CASSLGQGADTQYF

j_call: TRBJ2-4
v_call: TRBV4-1
cdr3_aa: CASSQVYFGITSKNIQYF

j_call: TRBJ1-4
v_call: TRBV2
cdr3_aa: CASSERPNNEKLFF

j_call: TRBJ1-2
v_call: TRBV2
cdr3_aa: CASRQDRDYGYTF

j_call: TRBJ1-1
v_call: TRBV7-3
cdr3_aa: CASSSLRDTEAFF

j_call: TRBJ2-1
v_call: TRBV6-5
cdr3_aa: CASSYFSSVNEQFF

j_call: TRBJ1-1
v_call: TRBV5-6
cdr3_aa: CASSLGGLLNTEAFF

j_call: TRBJ2-3
v_call: TRBV27
cdr3_aa: CASSDFAGESTDTQYF

j_call: TRBJ2-1
v_call: TRBV5-1
cdr3_aa: CASSYGTPGANEQFF

j_call: TRBJ1-2
v_call: TRBV27
cdr3_aa: CASTDRESYGYTF

j_call: TRBJ1-1
v_call: TRBV7-9
cdr3_aa: CASSLTHRGRNTEAFF

j_call: TRBJ2-1
v_call: TRBV7-3
cdr3_aa: CASSLERSSGSNEQFF

j_call: TRBJ2-7
v_call: TRBV7-3
cdr3_aa: CASSLGTGGNEQYF